Shown below are 19 T cell receptor beta chains from a single sample sequenced in a study of lung T cells in sarcoidosis with Löfgren's syndrome. One entry per CDR3 protein, called by TCRdb with MiXCR from the reads. Of roughly 19,000 distinct CDR3 sequences in the sample, roughly 20% were seen once. The sample taken for sequencing was CD4+ T cells from PBMCs. The receptors here all came from a human donor with sarcoidosis (Löfgren's syndrome or another form), or a control subject (not recorded which).

In this sample, this clonotype turned up many times. The CDR3 region is CASSLSSPTGELFF. Here the CDR3 DNA reads TGTGCCAGCAGTTTATCTTCCCCGACCGGGGAGCTGTTTTTT. V gene TRBV12-3 or TRBV12-4 combines with J gene TRBJ2-2; D is uncertain. The V gene lost 2 bases and the J gene lost 5 bases, with 9 bases spanning the gap. There are 14 residues in the CDR3.

Points on this clonotype: A read error is likely, as this CDR3 ends without the conserved phenylalanine or tryptophan. The DNA is omitted, as the CDR3 cannot be located on it reliably, and the CDR3 follows TCRdb's listing. V and J are TRBV20-1 and TRBJ1-4. Inclusive of both ends, the CDR3 amounts to 15 amino acids. Germline assignment: CDR1 DFQATT and CDR2 SNEGSKA (reference sequence). CDR3: CSARVLGQTNEKLFS.

This clonotype was seen repeatedly, ten times or more. The chain has TRBV12-3 or TRBV12-4 and TRBJ1-1; TRBD1 aligns across 9 bases. Unmatched junction bases numbered 16, after V lost 5 bases and J lost 9 bases. The CDR3 sequence is 16 residues long. The CDR3 is CASSLPGQGRELQAFF. In nucleotides, the CDR3 is TGTGCCAGCAGTCTACCGGGACAGGGTAGGGAATTGCAAGCTTTCTTT.

This clonotype was observed at least ten times. The chain carries TRBV10-3 and TRBJ1-3; 8 bases line up with TRBD1. Per germline, CDR1 ENHRY and CDR2 SYGVKD. This CDR3 contains 15 residues. Trimming cost V 6 bases and J 0 bases; bases outside gene matches: 4. CDR3 residues: CAIRDDRGSGNTIYF. The CDR3, as DNA: TGTGCCATCAGGGATGACAGGGGCTCTGGAAACACCATATATTTT.

The chain employs TRBV9 and TRBJ2-1, with 12 nucleotides matching TRBD2. V gave up 4 bases and J gave up 5 bases; unmatched junction bases: 7. Germline assignment: CDR1 SGDLS and CDR2 YYNGEE. The CDR3 length is 16 residues. The CDR3 region is CASSPALAGGHNEQFF. CDR3 bases: TGTGCCAGCAGCCCCGCCCTAGCGGGGGGGCACAATGAGCAGTTCTTC.

This clonotype was seen at least ten times. V gene TRBV28 combines with J gene TRBJ2-1; TRBD2 aligns across 7 bases. Germline CDR1 and CDR2: MDHEN and SYDVKM. The J segment lost 7 bases and the V segment lost 4 bases, leaving 4 bases of the junction unmatched. CDR3 length: 13 residues. The CDR3 region is CASSWPSGNEQFF. The CDR3 region has the DNA TGTGCCAGCAGTTGGCCTAGCGGAAATGAGCAGTTCTTC.

This clonotype was counted a single time. The chain recombines TRBV29-1 with TRBJ2-7; D is uncertain. The CDR3 is 13 residues long. The germline V and J ends were trimmed by 4 bases and 2 bases, with 12 bases remaining between them. Germline CDR1 is SQVTM and CDR2 is ANQGSEA. For the CDR3, the DNA is TGCAGCGTTGGATCCTATGCCCCCTACGAGCAGTACTTC. This translates into CSVGSYAPYEQYF.

For this clonotype: The junction departs from the called germline gene at one end, perhaps through a read error. The J gene is TRBJ2-7, the V gene TRBV18; 13 bases match TRBD2. Looked up from germline, CDR1 is KGHSH and CDR2 is LQKENI. The CDR3 is made up of 15 amino acids. The CDR3 loop reads CASSPGLAGVYEQHF. In nucleotides, the CDR3 is TGTGCCAGCTCACCTGGACTAGCGGGAGTCTACGAGCAGCACTTC.

A few counts support this clonotype. The J gene is TRBJ1-5, the V gene TRBV5-6; 9 bases align to TRBD1. V shed 3 bases and J 4 bases; nucleotides not matched to a gene: 5. Germline CDR1 is SGHDT and CDR2 is YYEEEE. The CDR3 runs to 15 residues. CDR3 loop: CASSYWDRVNQPQHF. CDR3 in DNA: TGTGCCAGCAGCTACTGGGACAGGGTGAATCAGCCCCAGCATTTT.

To note about this clonotype: The conserved closing phenylalanine or tryptophan is absent in this CDR3, likely reflecting a read error. The chain recombines TRBV28 with TRBJ2-5; D is possibly TRBD2 (5 bases). CDR1 is MDHEN, CDR2 SYDVKM, per germline. The CDR3 is 16 amino acids. The CDR3 region is CASSPLGNIGEETQYL. CDR3 nucleotides: TGTGCTAGCAGCCCTCTGGGGAACATCGGGGAAGAGACCCAGTACCTC.

This clonotype was found once. Being one base from a much bigger clone, this may be a read error. This rearrangement joins TRBV12-3 or TRBV12-4 to TRBJ2-7, with TRBD2 matching 11 bases. The CDR3 totals 15 residues. This chain's CDR3 is CASSSLAGAPYERYF. The DNA of the CDR3 is TGTGCCAGCAGTTCACTAGCGGGGGCACCCTACGAGCGGTACTTC.

At least ten counts were recorded for this clonotype. The rearrangement uses TRBV5-1 and TRBJ2-1; D unclear. CDR3 size: 12 residues. Trimming shortened V by 4 bases and J by 8 bases, and 10 bases separated the two germline ends. The germline CDR1 and CDR2 sequences are SGHRS and YFSETQ. The CDR3: CASSGVSDEQFF. The DNA of the CDR3 is TGCGCCAGCAGCGGCGTATCGGATGAGCAGTTCTTC.

This clonotype was detected ten times or more. The V and J genes are TRBV10-3 and TRBJ2-3; tentatively, D is TRBD2 (6 bases). Looked up from germline, CDR1 is ENHRY and CDR2 is SYGVKD. V was shortened by 10 bases and J by 0 bases, with 23 bases between the two germline ends. The length of the CDR3 is 17 residues. The CDR3 sequence: CATRSGATTSSTDTQYF. The DNA for the CDR3 is TGTGCCACCCGATCGGGAGCGACAACCTCTAGCACAGATACGCAGTATTTT.

At least ten counts were recorded for this clonotype. The V gene is TRBV28, the J gene TRBJ1-6; D gene unclear. CDR1 and CDR2 (germline): MDHEN, SYDVKM. The CDR3 runs to 12 residues. The V gene lost 10 bases and the J gene lost 5 bases, with 9 bases spanning the gap. The chain's CDR3 is CATNVNNSPLHF. CDR3 nucleotides: TGTGCCACGAACGTAAATAATTCACCCCTCCACTTT.

A remark on this clonotype: One base away lies a much larger clone, so this may be a sequencing read error. The V call is TRBV20-1, the J call TRBJ2-5; D gene ambiguous. Trimming pared 2 bases from V and 1 base from J, leaving 5 bases between. CDR3 length: 12 residues. The germline V gene has CDR1 DFQATT and CDR2 SNEGSKA (reference sequence). DNA of the CDR3: TGCAGTGCTAGATTCGCCCAAGAGACCCAGTACTTC. This translates into CSARFAQETQYF.

Note on this clonotype: This may arise from a read error, as a much more abundant clone is one base away. V gene TRBV3-1 combines with J gene TRBJ2-7, with 15 bases lining up with TRBD2. The CDR3 spans 15 residues. Germline V gene data show CDR1 as LGHDT and CDR2 as YNNKEL (reference sequence). Germline trimming cut 4 bases from V and 5 bases from J; bases unmatched to any gene: 3. CDR3 sequence reads: CASSRTSGGAHEQYF. CDR3 coding DNA: TGTGCCAGCAGCCGGACTAGCGGGGGGGCCCACGAGCAGTACTTC.

The chain is built from TRBV12-3 or TRBV12-4 and TRBJ2-2, with 8 bases matching TRBD1. The CDR3 spans 15 residues. V trimming: 6 bases; J trimming: 4 bases; junction bases outside the gene matches: 7. The CDR3 nucleotides are TGTGCCAGCAGCCGACAGGGGCTTCGCACCGGGGAGCTGTTTTTT. Translated, it gives CASSRQGLRTGELFF.

J is TRBJ1-3 and V is TRBV7-3, with D possibly being TRBD1 (5 bases). Germline V lookup: CDR1 SGHTA, CDR2 FQGTGA. V was shortened by 6 bases and J by 0 bases, with 15 bases between the two germline ends. The CDR3 spans 16 residues. In DNA form, the CDR3 reads TGTGCCAGCAGTCGAAATGGCGGGGCCTCTGGAAACACCATATATTTT. Protein sequence: CASSRNGGASGNTIYF.

This clonotype was recorded at least ten times. The V gene is TRBV20-1, the J gene TRBJ1-5; no clear D gene. CDR1 and CDR2 from the germline V gene are DFQATT and SNEGSKA (reference sequence). Trimming pared 5 bases from V and 2 bases from J, leaving 7 bases between. CDR3 size: 12 residues. CDR3 nucleotide sequence: TGCAGTGCTCTATTGGGCAATCAGCCCCAGCATTTT. Its protein product is CSALLGNQPQHF.